This T cell receptor (beta chain) is from a study of blood T cell repertoires in COVID-19 (dated by TCRdb to the early 2020s). At the level of the whole study: The collaborator samples originated in the United States, Italy and Spain and spanned the acute and convalescent phases of COVID-19. The material from the prospective study consisted of cDNA or gDNA derived from T cells, B-cell-depleted T cells, or PBMCs. The dataset comprised deeply sampled blood TCRbeta repertoires from subjects exposed to, actively infected with, or recovered from COVID-19. The repertoires were made available in a free public database intended to serve as a resource for research on the immune response to SARS-CoV-2. Samples were obtained from the ongoing ImmuneRACE study (first 160 participants) and from 1,254 subjects provided by 6 global collaborators. A de-identified subject ID, COVID-19 status, age in years and sex were almost always included in the sample metadata. HLA class I and class II types, where available, came from metadata supplied by the sample provider rather than from assay-based typing. Beyond this particular receptor, the publication reports: Clinical and demographic metadata were provided uncurated, with the amount varying by source and participant.

Participants in the prospective study were aged roughly 18 to 89 years, lived in about two dozen United States geographic areas, and enrolled through a virtual design. In the prospective study, cohorts were assigned on the basis of participant-reported clinical history obtained from a screening survey and a study questionnaire. Recovered participants in ImmuneRACE Cohort 3 were defined as having two consecutive negative NP/OP PCR tests, clearance from a healthcare professional, or resolution of symptoms. In the prospective study, whole blood, serum and a nasopharyngeal or oropharyngeal swab were collected from each participant by mobile phlebotomists. Prospective study participants could optionally give additional blood draws and questionnaires over a roughly 2-month period. Prospective study blood samples were shipped either frozen or at room temperature before DNA extraction. With respect to this clone: What this receptor recognizes is not known. Qualities for individual bases were not recorded, and no much larger clone is one base off.

The immunoSEQ Assay, a bias-controlled multiplex PCR, was used to amplify TCRbeta CDR3 regions from genomic DNA. Per the source publication's procedure: The number of nucleated cells in each sample was estimated from the amplification of reference gene primers within the assay. To quantify the absolute abundance of each unique TCRbeta CDR3 rearrangement, sequence reads were collapsed and filtered. For each sample, productive Simpson clonality was calculated as the square root of Simpson's diversity index over productive rearrangements. The immuneACCESS repertoire file appears here via TCRdb, limited to in-frame rearrangements. These files lack a portion of the clones; in checked studies, under half of the deficit traces to unresolved V genes, and the cause of the others is not known. Clone size and V and J calls were adopted from that table, with D and trimming inferred from the DNA. In all, the sample holds roughly 260,000 clones, and under 95% of those were seen once. The top ten clonotypes cover 1.9% of the sample.

The CDR1 and CDR2 encoded by the germline V gene are MRHNA and SNTAGT. The CDR3 contains 14 residues, cysteine and phenylalanine counted. Only the CDR3 DNA is retained, 42 bases long and in frame from the first base. The trim is 8 bases for V and 0 bases for J, with a gap of 11 bases between the germline ends. The chain employs TRBV6-4 and TRBJ1-5, with TRBD1 as a weak D call on 6 bases. The sample taken for sequencing was PBMCs or T cells enriched from blood (not recorded which). This receptor was identified in a woman aged 18 to 35 who had recovered from COVID-19. The CDR3 reads CASGVDSSNQPQHF. The DNA is as follows: TGTGCCAGCGGGGTGGACAGTAGCAATCAGCCCCAGCATTTT.